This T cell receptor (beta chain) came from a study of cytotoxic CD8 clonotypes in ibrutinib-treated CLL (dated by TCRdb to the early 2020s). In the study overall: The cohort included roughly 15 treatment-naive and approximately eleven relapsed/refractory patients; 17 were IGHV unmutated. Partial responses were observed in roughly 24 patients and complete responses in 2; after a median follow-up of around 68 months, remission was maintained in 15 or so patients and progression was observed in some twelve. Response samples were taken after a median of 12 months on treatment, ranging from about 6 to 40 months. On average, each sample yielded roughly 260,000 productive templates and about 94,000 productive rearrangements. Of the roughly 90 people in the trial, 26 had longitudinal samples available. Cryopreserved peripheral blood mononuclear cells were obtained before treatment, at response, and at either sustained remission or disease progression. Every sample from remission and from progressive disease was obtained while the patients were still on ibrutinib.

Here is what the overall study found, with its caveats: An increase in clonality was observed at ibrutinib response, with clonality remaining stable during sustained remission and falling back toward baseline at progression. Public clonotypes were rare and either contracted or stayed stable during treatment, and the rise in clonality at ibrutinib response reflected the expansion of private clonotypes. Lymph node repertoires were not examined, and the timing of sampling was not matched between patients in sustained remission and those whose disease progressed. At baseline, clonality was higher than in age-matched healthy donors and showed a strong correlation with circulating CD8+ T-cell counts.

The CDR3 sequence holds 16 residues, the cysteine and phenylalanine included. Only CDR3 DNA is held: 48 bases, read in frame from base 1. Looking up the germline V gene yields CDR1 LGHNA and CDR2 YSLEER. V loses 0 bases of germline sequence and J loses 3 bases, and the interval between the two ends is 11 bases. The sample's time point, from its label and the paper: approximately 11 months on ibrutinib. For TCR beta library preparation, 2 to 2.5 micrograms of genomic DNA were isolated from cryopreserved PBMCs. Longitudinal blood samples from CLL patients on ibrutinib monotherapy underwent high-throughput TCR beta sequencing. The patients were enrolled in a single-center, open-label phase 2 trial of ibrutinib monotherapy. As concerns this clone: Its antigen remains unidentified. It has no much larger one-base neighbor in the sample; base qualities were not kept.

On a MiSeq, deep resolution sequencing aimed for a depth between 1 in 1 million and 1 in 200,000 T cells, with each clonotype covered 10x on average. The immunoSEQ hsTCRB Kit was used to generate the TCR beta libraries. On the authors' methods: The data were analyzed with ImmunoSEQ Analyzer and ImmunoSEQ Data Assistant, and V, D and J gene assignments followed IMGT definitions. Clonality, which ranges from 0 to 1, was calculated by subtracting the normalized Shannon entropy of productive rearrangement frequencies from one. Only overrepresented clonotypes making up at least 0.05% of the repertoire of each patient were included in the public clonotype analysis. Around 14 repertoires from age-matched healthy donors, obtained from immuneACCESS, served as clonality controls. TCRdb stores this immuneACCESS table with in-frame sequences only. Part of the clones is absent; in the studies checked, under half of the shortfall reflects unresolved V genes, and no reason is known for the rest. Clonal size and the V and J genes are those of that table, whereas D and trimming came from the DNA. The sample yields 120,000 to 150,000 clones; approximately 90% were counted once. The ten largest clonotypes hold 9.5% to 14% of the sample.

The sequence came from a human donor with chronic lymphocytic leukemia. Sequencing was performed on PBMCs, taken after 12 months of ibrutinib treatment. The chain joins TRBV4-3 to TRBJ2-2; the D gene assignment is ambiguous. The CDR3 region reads CASSQDPLQDTGELFF. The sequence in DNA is TGCGCCAGCAGCCAAGATCCCCTGCAGGACACCGGGGAGCTGTTTTTT.